This entry features one T cell receptor beta chain sequence. The sample originates from a study of control samples from healthy donors and cancer patients. The protocol was immunoSEQ multiplex PCR, while the TCRdb copy is restricted to in-frame clones and leaves out a portion. Of roughly 120,000 clones in the sample, roughly 92% were seen once. The receptor's source is a woman aged 18-30 years in good health. The sequenced sample consisted of blood.

The CDR3 sequence is CASSLPRQGSDTQYF. The CDR3 DNA is TGTGCCAGCAGTCTTCCACGACAGGGGTCAGATACGCAGTATTTT. The chain employs TRBV27 and TRBJ2-3; TRBD1 matches 8 bases. CDR3 length equals 15 residues. CDR1 MNHEY and CDR2 SMNVEV come from the germline V gene (reference sequence). The ends lost 5 bases at V and 4 bases at J; junction bases unmatched: 8.